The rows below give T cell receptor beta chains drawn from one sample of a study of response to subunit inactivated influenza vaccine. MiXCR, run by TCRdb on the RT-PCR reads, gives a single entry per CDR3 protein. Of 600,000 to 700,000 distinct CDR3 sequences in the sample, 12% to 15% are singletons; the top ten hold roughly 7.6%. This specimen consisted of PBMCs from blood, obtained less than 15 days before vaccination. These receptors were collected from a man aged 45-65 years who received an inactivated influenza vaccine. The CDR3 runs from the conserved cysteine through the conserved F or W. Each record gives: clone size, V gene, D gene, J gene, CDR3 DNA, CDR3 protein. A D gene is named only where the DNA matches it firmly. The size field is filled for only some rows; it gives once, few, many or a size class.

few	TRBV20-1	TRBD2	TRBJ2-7	TGCAGTGCTAGTCGGGGGGGAGTTGACTACGAGCAGTACTTC	CSASRGGVDYEQYF
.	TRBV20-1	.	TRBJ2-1	TGCAGTGCCCATGGACCGCCTGCGGACAATGAGCAGTTCTTC	CSAHGPPADNEQFF
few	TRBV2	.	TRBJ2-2	TGTGCCAGCAGCAGATGGGAAGGGGAGCTGTTTTTT	CASSRWEGELFF
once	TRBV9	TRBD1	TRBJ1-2	TGTGCCAGCAGCACAGGGACAGGGGGCCAGGCTGGCTACACCTTC	CASSTGTGGQAGYTF
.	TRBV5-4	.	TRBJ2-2	TGTGCCAGCAGCTTTCGACTCGATAACACCGGGGAGCTGCTTTTT	CASSFRLDNTGELLF
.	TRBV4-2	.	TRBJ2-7	TGTGCCAGCAGCCAAGGACAGTCTGGGAGCTACGAGCAGTACTTC	CASSQGQSGSYEQYF
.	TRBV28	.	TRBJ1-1	TGTGCCAGCAGTTTCCGGGGAATCAGGAGAGAAGCTTTCTTT	CASSFRGIRREAFF
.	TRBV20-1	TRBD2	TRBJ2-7	TGCAGTGTTATGACTAGCGGGATCTTGCGGGAGCAGTACTTC	CSVMTSGILREQYF
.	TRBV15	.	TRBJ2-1	TGTGCCACCAGCGCCAATCCGTACTCCTACAATGAGCAGTTCTTC	CATSANPYSYNEQFF
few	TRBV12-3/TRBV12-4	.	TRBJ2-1	TGTGCCAGCAGTTTAGCGCCGGCTAATGAGCAGTTCTTC	CASSLAPANEQFF
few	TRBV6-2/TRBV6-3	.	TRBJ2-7	TGTGCCACCGAGATTGGGCAGGGAACCAGCGAGCAGTACTTC	CATEIGQGTSEQYF
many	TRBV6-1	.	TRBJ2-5	TGTGCCAGCAGTCCACAGGGAGGAAGGGAGACCCAGTACTTC	CASSPQGGRETQYF
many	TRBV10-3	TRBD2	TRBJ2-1	TGTGCCATCAGGGAGTGGGGACTAGCGGGGCAGCAGTTCTTC	CAIREWGLAGQQFF
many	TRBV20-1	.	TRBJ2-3	TGCAGTGCTACGCCAGGGGGGGCGGAAGATACGCAGTATTTT	CSATPGGAEDTQYF
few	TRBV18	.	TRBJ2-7	TGTGCCAGCTCACCATTTCAGGGGTCCTACGAGCAGTACTTC	CASSPFQGSYEQYF
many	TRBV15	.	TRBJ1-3	TGTGCCACCAGCGATGGGGCGTTGGAGTCTGGAAACACCATATATTTT	CATSDGALESGNTIYF
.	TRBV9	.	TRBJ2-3	TGTGCCAGCAGCCCGAGGGCGTGGGGATACACAGATACGCAGTATTTT	CASSPRAWGYTDTQYF
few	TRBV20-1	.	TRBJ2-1	TGCAGTGCTAGGGCCCTTCGGGGAAGCTCCTACAATGAGCAGTTCTTC	CSARALRGSSYNEQFF
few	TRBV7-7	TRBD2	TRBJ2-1	TGTGCCAGCAGCTCCAAACCCGGGACTAGTGGGAATGAGCAGTTCTTC	CASSSKPGTSGNEQFF
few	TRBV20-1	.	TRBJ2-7	TGCAGTGCTAGAGATAGCTTTCCGGGGACCTACGAGCAGTACTTC	CSARDSFPGTYEQYF
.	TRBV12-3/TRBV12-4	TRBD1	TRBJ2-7	TGTGCCAGCAGTAACAGCTTGACAGGGCGCTACGAGCAGTACTTC	CASSNSLTGRYEQYF
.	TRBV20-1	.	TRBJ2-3	TGCAGTGCGAGGGACTTCGATACGCAGTATTTT	CSARDFDTQYF
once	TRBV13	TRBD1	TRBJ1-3	TGTGCCAGCAGCGACCGGACAGGTGGAAACACCATATATTTT	CASSDRTGGNTIYF
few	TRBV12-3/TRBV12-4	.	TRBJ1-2	TGTGCCAGCAGATCGAAAAAAGGGACCTCTAACTATGGCTACACCTTC	CASRSKKGTSNYGYTF
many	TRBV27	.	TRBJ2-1	TGTGCCAGCAGTCTTCTGGCGGGTGAGCTTGGCAATGAGCAGTTCTTC	CASSLLAGELGNEQFF
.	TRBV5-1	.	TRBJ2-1	TGCGCCAGCAGCCCAAGAGGAAGAGGAATTCATGAGCAGTTCTTC	CASSPRGRGIHEQFF
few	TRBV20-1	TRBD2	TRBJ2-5	TGCAGTGCTAGAGGGGGCGGGAGGGGAGAGACCCAGTACTTC	CSARGGGRGETQYF
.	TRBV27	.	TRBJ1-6	TGTGCCAGCAGTTTATTAACAGCTGGTAATTCACCCCTCCACTTT	CASSLLTAGNSPLHF
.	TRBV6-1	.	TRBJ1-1	TGTGCCAGCAGCCGCGGACGGACGGCCACTGAAGCTTTCTTT	CASSRGRTATEAFF
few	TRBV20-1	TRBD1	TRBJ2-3	TGCAGTGCTAGTGGGGCGGGACAGGGGATTGGAGTTGATGGCACAGATACGCAGTATTTT	CSASGAGQGIGVDGTDTQYF
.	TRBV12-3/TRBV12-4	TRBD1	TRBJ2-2	TGTGCCAGCAGTTTTAGGGGGCCCACCGGGGAGCTGTTTTTT	CASSFRGPTGELFF
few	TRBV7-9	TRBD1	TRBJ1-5	TGTGCCAGCGCAACAGGGGTTCAGCCCCAGCATTTT	CASATGVQPQHF
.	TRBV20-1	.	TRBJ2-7	TGCAGTGCTAGGGGGGAGCGCCTCGCATACGAGCAGTACTTC	CSARGERLAYEQYF
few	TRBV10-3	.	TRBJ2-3	TGTGCCATCAGTGAGGGCGGGAAAAGCACAGATACGCAGTATTTT	CAISEGGKSTDTQYF
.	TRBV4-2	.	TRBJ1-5	TGTGCCAGCAGCCAAGAAATAAGTAATCAGCCCCAGCATTTT	CASSQEISNQPQHF
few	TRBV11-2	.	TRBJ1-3	TGTGCCAGCAGCTTAGGGAGGCAGAGCTCTGGAAACACCATATATTTT	CASSLGRQSSGNTIYF
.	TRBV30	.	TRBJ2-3	TGTGCCTGGAGTGTAAAACAGACAGATACGCAGTATTTT	CAWSVKQTDTQYF
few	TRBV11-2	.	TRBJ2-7	TGTGCCAGCAGCTTAGTAGCGGCAACCTACGAGCAGTACTTC	CASSLVAATYEQYF
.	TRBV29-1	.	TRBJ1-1	TGCAGCGCTAAGTTAACCGGGGGCACTGAAGCTTTCTTT	CSAKLTGGTEAFF
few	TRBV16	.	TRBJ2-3	TGTGCCAGCAGCCGCCTCTCAAGCACAGATACGCAGTATTTT	CASSRLSSTDTQYF
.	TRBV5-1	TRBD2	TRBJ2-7	TGCGCCAGCAGCTTTCAGCGGGAGAACTACGAGCAGTACTTC	CASSFQRENYEQYF
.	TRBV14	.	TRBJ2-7	TGTGCCAGCAGGAAGGGGGGAACCTACGAGCAGTACTTC	CASRKGGTYEQYF
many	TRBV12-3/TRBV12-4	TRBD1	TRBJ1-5	TGTGCCAGCAGTTTCGACAGGGGAGATCAGCCCCAGCATTTT	CASSFDRGDQPQHF
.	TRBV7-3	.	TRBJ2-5	TGTGCCAGCAGCTTCGAACGGGCGGAGACCCAGTACTTC	CASSFERAETQYF
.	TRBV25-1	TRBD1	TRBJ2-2	TGTGCCAGCAGTGGTGACGACAGGGGATATCGGACCGGGGAGCTGTTTTTT	CASSGDDRGYRTGELFF
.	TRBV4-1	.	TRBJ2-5	TGCGCCAGCAGCCAAGCTGGGTTAGAGACCCAGTACTTC	CASSQAGLETQYF
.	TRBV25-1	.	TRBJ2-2	TGTGCCAGCAGCCGTTGGGAGTCCGGGGAGCTGTTTTTT	CASSRWESGELFF
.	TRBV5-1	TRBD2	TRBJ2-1	TGCGCCAGCAGCTCGAGCGGGATCTCGAACAATGAGCAGTTCTTC	CASSSSGISNNEQFF
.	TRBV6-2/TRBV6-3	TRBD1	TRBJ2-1	TGTGCCAGCAGTTACTCGAGGGGACAGCCCACACACAATGAGCAGTTCTTC	CASSYSRGQPTHNEQFF
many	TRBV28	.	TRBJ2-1	TGTGCCAGCAGTGTAACTTTCAATGAGCAGTTCTTC	CASSVTFNEQFF
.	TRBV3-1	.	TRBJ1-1	TGTGCCAGCAGCCAAGTACTGGGCCCCACTGAAGCTTTCTTT	CASSQVLGPTEAFF
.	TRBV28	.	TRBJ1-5	TGTGCCAGCAGTCTCCCCAAGGGACAGCCCCAGCATTTT	CASSLPKGQPQHF
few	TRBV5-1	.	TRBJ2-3	TGCGCCAGCAGCTTGGGGGGAGGAGAGGATACGCAGTATTTT	CASSLGGGEDTQYF
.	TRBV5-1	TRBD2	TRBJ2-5	TGCGCCAGCAGCTTGGCCCTGACTAGCGGGAGTCAGACCCAGTACTTC	CASSLALTSGSQTQYF
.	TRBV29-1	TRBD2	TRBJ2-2	TGCAGCGTAAGCGGGCGGGGGGCAAGGACCGGGGAGCTGTTTTTT	CSVSGRGARTGELFF